These 17 T cell receptor beta chains were sequenced from one sample in a study of control samples from healthy donors and cancer patients. Measured with immunoSEQ multiplex PCR; TCRdb has only the in-frame clones, and not every one. The data contain about 86,000 clones, about 92% of them singletons. Input material: blood. Source of these receptors: a woman in her twenties or thirties in good health.

The chain couples TRBV7-3 to TRBJ2-5; D assignment may be TRBD1 or TRBD2 (5 bases each). V gave up 1 base and J gave up 1 base, with 13 bases separating them. The CDR3 is made up of 16 amino acids. Germline CDR1 reads SGHTA; CDR2 reads FQGTGA. DNA for the CDR3: TGTGCCAGCAGCTTAAGCGGGTGGGGACGCCAAGAGACCCAGTACTTC. Its protein product is CASSLSGWGRQETQYF.

The rearrangement joins TRBV10-3 to TRBJ2-3; 10 positions match TRBD1. From germline, CDR1 is ENHRY and CDR2 SYGVKD. V shed 6 bases, J shed 4 bases, and the junction held 1 base outside the gene matches. This CDR3 is 13 amino acids long. CDR3 bases: TGTGCCATCAGCGGACAGGGGGCAGATACGCAGTATTTT. The encoded protein is CAISGQGADTQYF.

The chain recombines TRBV6-2 or TRBV6-3 with TRBJ1-3; D perhaps matches TRBD1 (6 bases). The germline V gene has CDR1 MNHEY and CDR2 SVGEGT. The ends were cut back, 2 bases at V and 4 bases at J, with 9 bases in the middle. There are 14 residues in the CDR3. CDR3: CASSYAGDGNTIYF. CDR3 in DNA: TGTGCCAGCAGTTACGCAGGGGACGGAAACACCATATATTTT.

This chain joins TRBV14 and TRBJ1-3; D call uncertain. The CDR3 extends over 13 amino acids. Trimming cost V 4 bases and J 3 bases, with 7 bases left between them. Germline V lookup: CDR1 SGHDN, CDR2 FVKESK. CDR3 sequence reads: CASSPTGGNTIYF. The CDR3 coding sequence is TGTGCCAGCAGCCCGACGGGTGGAAACACCATATATTTT.

This clone was recorded once. This sequence joins TRBV28 and TRBJ2-7, with D tentatively TRBD1 (6 bases). The CDR3 is 13 residues long. V was clipped by 8 bases and J by 3 bases, with 14 bases between them. Germline V gene sequence: CDR1 MDHEN, CDR2 SYDVKM. CDR3 in DNA: TGTGCCAGCGGAACGGGACATCTCTACGAGCAGTACTTC. Translation: CASGTGHLYEQYF.

V usage is TRBV4-2 and J usage is TRBJ2-3, with D unresolved. CDR3 size: 17 residues. Trimming cost V 0 bases and J 5 bases, with 18 bases left between them. Germline CDR1 and CDR2: LGHNA and YNFKEQ. The CDR3 region has the DNA TGTGCCAGCAGCCAAGATCTTTACGGCGGCGCAGGAGATACGCAGTATTTT. It specifies CASSQDLYGGAGDTQYF.

A single count supports this clone. This chain connects TRBV29-1 to TRBJ1-4, with D perhaps TRBD1 (5 bases). This CDR3 spans 14 amino acids. The V gene's germline CDR1 is SQVTM and CDR2 ANQGSEA. V lost 4 bases to trimming and J lost 0 bases, with 9 bases between them. CDR3 in amino acids: CSVGRGTTNEKLFF. CDR3 coding DNA: TGCAGCGTTGGCCGGGGCACAACTAATGAAAAACTGTTTTTT.

This chain's CDR3 is CASSHRQVGNTGELFF. The DNA for the CDR3 is TGTGCCAGCAGTCACCGACAGGTGGGAAACACCGGGGAGCTGTTTTTT. V gene TRBV6-6 combines with J gene TRBJ2-2; D possibly corresponds to TRBD1 (6 bases). The CDR3 has 16 amino acids. With 5 bases removed from V and 2 bases from J, the gap between germline ends came to 15 bases. CDR1 is MNHNY, CDR2 SVGAGI, per germline (reference sequence).

CDR3 sequence reads: CASSSSSTDTQYF. In DNA, the CDR3 is TGTGCCAGCAGCTCATCTAGCACAGATACGCAGTATTTT. The chain couples TRBV7-9 to TRBJ2-3; D remains ambiguous. Trimming removed 4 bases at V and 0 bases at J, with 5 bases between. CDR1 is SEHNR, CDR2 FQNEAQ, per germline (reference sequence). The CDR3 length is 13 residues.

The V and J genes are TRBV3-1 (or the pseudogene TRBV3-2) and TRBJ1-5; D gene ambiguous. Trimming took off 2 bases at V and 1 base at J, with 6 bases between the two ends. Looked up from germline, CDR1 is LGHDT and CDR2 is YNNKEL (reference sequence). The CDR3 extends over 14 amino acids. This CDR3 reads CASSQFRSNQPQHF. Written as DNA, the CDR3 is TGTGCCAGCAGCCAATTCAGAAGCAATCAGCCCCAGCATTTT.

The V and J genes are TRBV9 and TRBJ2-3, with 8 bases identical to TRBD2. The V segment lost 0 bases and the J segment 4 bases; nucleotides outside the gene matches: 10. The CDR3 is made up of 17 amino acids. Germline V gene data show CDR1 as SGDLS and CDR2 as YYNGEE. The CDR3 nucleotides read TGTGCCAGCAGCGTAGGGCCAGTAGCGGGGAGGGCAGATACGCAGTATTTT. This codes for CASSVGPVAGRADTQYF.

The rearrangement links TRBV28 to TRBJ1-2, with TRBD1 matching 9 bases. Germline-derived CDR1 and CDR2 are MDHEN and SYDVKM. The CDR3 contains 14 residues. With V trimmed by 6 bases and J by 9 bases, 11 bases remained unmatched. The CDR3: CASRPTGTGKSYTF. The CDR3 coding sequence is TGTGCCAGCAGACCCACCGGGACAGGGAAAAGCTACACCTTC.

The J gene is TRBJ2-3, the V gene TRBV24-1, with 7 bases fitting TRBD1. Per the germline V gene, CDR1 is KGHDR and CDR2 is SFDVKD. Trimming took 4 bases from V and 4 from J; bases not matched to a gene: 7. The CDR3 sequence is 15 residues long. Here the CDR3 DNA reads TGTGCCACCAGTGACCCAGGGGGAAGGGCAGATACGCAGTATTTT. Protein sequence: CATSDPGGRADTQYF.

The gene calls are TRBV19 and TRBJ1-5; 9 bases agree with TRBD1. The CDR3 totals 17 residues. Looked up from germline, CDR1 is LNHDA and CDR2 is SQIVND (reference sequence). Unmatched junction bases numbered 11, after V lost 3 bases and J lost 5 bases. The CDR3 sequence is CASSMRPPGQGHQPQHF. In DNA form, the CDR3 reads TGTGCCAGTAGTATGAGGCCGCCGGGACAGGGACATCAGCCCCAGCATTTT.

This sequence joins TRBV30 and TRBJ1-5; 7 bases line up with TRBD1. V dropped 5 bases and J dropped 2; count of bases not matched to a gene: 3. The CDR3 runs to 13 residues. CDR1 is GTSNPN and CDR2 is SVGIG in the germline V gene (reference sequence). CDR3 sequence (DNA): TGTGCCTGGGATGACAGGGGCAATCAGCCCCAGCATTTT. It encodes CAWDDRGNQPQHF.

V usage is TRBV9 and J usage is TRBJ1-4, with 7 nucleotides matching TRBD1. The V and J ends lost 0 bases and 5 bases, in that order; junction bases with no gene match: 4. Germline CDR1 reads SGDLS; CDR2 reads YYNGEE. This CDR3 contains 15 residues. The CDR3: CASSVAQGVNEKLFF. DNA of the CDR3: TGTGCCAGCAGCGTAGCTCAGGGGGTAAATGAAAAACTGTTTTTT. Complete variable domain (other parts from reference TRBV9 and TRBJ1-4): DSGVTQTPKHLITATGQRVTLRCSPRSGDLSVYWYQQSLDQGLQFLIQYYNGEERAKGNILERFSAQQFPDLHSELNLSSLELGDSALYFCASSVAQGVNEKLFFGSGTQLSVL.

This chain joins TRBV7-8 and TRBJ1-5, with 7 bases matching TRBD1. The CDR3 is 14 residues long. Trimming cost V 10 bases and J 1 base; bases outside gene matches: 7. Germline-derived CDR1 and CDR2 are SGHVS and FQNEAQ. The CDR3 loop is CATQTGSSNQPQHF. CDR3 DNA sequence: TGTGCCACCCAGACAGGGAGCAGCAATCAGCCCCAGCATTTT.